The clone carrying this T cell receptor beta chain was observed a handful of times. Its antigen is still unknown. Germline assignment: CDR1 KGHSH and CDR2 LQKENI. V dropped 1 base and J dropped 1 base, with 13 bases sitting between them. CDR3 length: 16 amino acids. Expressed TCRB transcripts were sequenced because the isolated RNA had all been reverse transcribed beforehand. Profiling relied on immunoSEQ multiplex PCR, and the TCRdb table lists in-frame clones only, not all of them. The repertoire holds about 900,000 clones, with about a sixth as singletons. These data are taken from a study of beta chain features in type 1 diabetes. Findings and caveats of the study: The naive, central memory and Treg TCRB repertoires of patients appeared to be more similar to one another than those of healthy donors. Equally in patients and controls, PCR might preferentially amplify shorter templates. Because the template was cDNA, high-expressing cells might be over-represented.

Sorting gave populations that all exceeded 95% purity. Source material: naive CD4+ T cells from blood. The receptor was derived from a woman in her late teens or twenties in good health. V gene TRBV18 combines with J gene TRBJ1-1, with a possible D match to TRBD1 (6 bases). The CDR3 DNA is TGTGCCAGCTCACCACGTAGGGGGGACGGGAACACTGAAGCTTTCTTT. Its translation is CASSPRRGDGNTEAFF.